Each of the 23 T cell receptor beta chains below was sequenced from the same sample in a study of T cell repertoires in cytomegalovirus infection. Via MiXCR, TCRdb re-called the reads, giving one row per CDR3 protein. Here the sample spans hundreds of thousands of distinct CDR3 sequences, roughly 18% being singletons. Sequenced sample: PBMCs. All receptors come from a human donor in good health (CMV status not recorded). Some clones in this sample may be carry-over from other donors' samples.

V usage is TRBV5-1 and J usage is TRBJ1-6; D remains ambiguous. The CDR3 contains 16 residues. V was trimmed by 4 bases and J by 7 bases, leaving 18 bases between them. The germline V gene encodes CDR1 SGHRS and CDR2 YFSETQ. CDR3: CASSLDYVGRNSPLHF. CDR3 DNA: TGCGCCAGCAGCCTGGATTACGTTGGTAGAAATTCACCCCTCCACTTT.

This clonotype was recorded a few times. V gene TRBV4-1 combines with J gene TRBJ1-1; possibly TRBD1 for D (5 bases). The germline gives CDR1 MGHRA, CDR2 YSYEKL. The CDR3 extends over 18 amino acids. Trimming took 0 bases from V and 3 from J, leaving 20 bases between them. CDR3 sequence (DNA): TGCGCCAGCAGCCAAGAACCCTCTACTGCCAGGGTCCACACTGAAGCTTTCTTT. Protein product: CASSQEPSTARVHTEAFF.

The chain joins TRBV29-1 to TRBJ2-5; TRBD1 might be the D (5 bases). The V gene lost 2 bases and the J gene lost 5 bases, with 12 bases spanning the gap. CDR1 and CDR2 (germline): SQVTM, ANQGSEA. The CDR3 contains 13 residues. For the CDR3, the DNA is TGCAGCGTTGAACAAATATACAGGGAGACCCAGTACTTC. The encoded protein is CSVEQIYRETQYF.

The chain's CDR3 is CASSSDGGGLMGTF. The CDR3 region has the DNA TGTGCCAGCAGCTCCGACGGGGGGGGGCTTATGGGCACCTTC. The chain recombines TRBV7-2 with TRBJ1-2; D may be TRBD1 (6 bases). The V and J ends lost 4 bases and 13 bases respectively, with 22 bases between them. CDR3 length equals 14 residues. Germline CDR1 reads SGHTA; CDR2 reads FQGNSA.

The chain has TRBV3-1 and TRBJ1-1, with a tentative D call TRBD1 (5 bases). V shed 2 bases and J shed 4 bases, with 11 bases lying between them. CDR1 is LGHDT and CDR2 is YNNKEL in the germline V gene (reference sequence). The CDR3 covers 14 residues. CDR3 sequence (DNA): TGTGCCAGCAGCCAACCGGGACGCGCCACTGAAGCTTTCTTT. Its translation: CASSQPGRATEAFF.

This clonotype was seen a handful of times. V and J are TRBV29-1 and TRBJ2-2, with D tentatively TRBD1 (6 bases). The V and J ends lost 4 bases and 6 bases respectively, with 12 bases between them. CDR1 and CDR2 (germline): SQVTM, ANQGSEA. There are 13 residues in the CDR3. The CDR3 coding sequence is TGCAGCGTTGGAGGGGGTGGCGCCGGGGAGCTGTTTTTT. Translated, it gives CSVGGGGAGELFF.

At least ten counts were recorded for this clonotype. The V call is TRBV7-2, the J call TRBJ1-1, with TRBD1 identical over 7 bases. Per the germline V gene, CDR1 is SGHTA and CDR2 is FQGNSA. The V and J ends lost 0 bases and 3 bases, in that order; junction bases with no gene match: 1. The CDR3 runs to 14 residues. The CDR3 DNA is TGTGCCAGCAGCTTAGCGGGACAGTACACTGAAGCTTTCTTT. Protein sequence: CASSLAGQYTEAFF.

The chain recombines TRBV4-1 with TRBJ2-2, with 7 bases aligning to TRBD1. The CDR3 sequence is 15 residues long. CDR1 is MGHRA, CDR2 YSYEKL, per germline. The V gene end was trimmed by 0 bases and the J gene end by 5 bases; junction bases not matched to a gene: 3. CDR3 region: CASSQEDRVTGELFF. The CDR3 nucleotides read TGCGCCAGCAGCCAAGAAGACAGGGTAACCGGGGAGCTGTTTTTT.

The chain uses TRBV19 and TRBJ2-1; D call uncertain. In germline, CDR1 is LNHDA, CDR2 SQIVND (reference sequence). The CDR3 sequence is 15 residues long. With 9 bases removed from V and 3 bases from J, the gap between germline ends came to 18 bases. The CDR3 region is CASRRSQRDYNEQFF. CDR3 coding DNA: TGTGCCAGCCGTAGGTCCCAAAGAGACTACAATGAGCAGTTCTTC.

The V gene is TRBV15, the J gene TRBJ2-7, with D possibly matching TRBD1 (5 bases). CDR1 is LNHNV, CDR2 YYDKDF, per germline (reference sequence). This CDR3 is built from 14 residues. The V end was cut by 0 bases, the J end by 4 bases, with 10 bases between. The CDR3 region is CATSRDSAGYEQYF. In DNA, the CDR3 is TGTGCCACCAGCAGAGATTCGGCAGGGTACGAGCAGTACTTC.

At least ten counts were recorded for this clonotype. The rearrangement links TRBV7-2 to TRBJ2-5; D not certain. This CDR3 contains 12 residues. Germline CDR1 reads SGHTA; CDR2 reads FQGNSA. Trimming took off 6 bases at V and 5 bases at J, with 10 bases between the two ends. DNA for the CDR3: TGTGCCAGCAGTCCCTCCGGCGAGACCCAGTACTTC. It translates to CASSPSGETQYF.

This clonotype has just a few counts. The chain is built from TRBV4-3 and TRBJ1-6, with D unresolved. The V gene lost 4 bases and the J gene lost 6 bases, with 16 bases spanning the gap. The CDR3 has 16 amino acids. CDR1 and CDR2 from the germline V gene are LGHNA and YSLEER. The CDR3: CASSPLLALGNSPLHF. DNA of the CDR3: TGCGCCAGCAGCCCTCTACTTGCCTTGGGTAATTCACCCCTCCACTTT.

With regard to this clonotype: This may be a read error, as it is one base from a much larger clone. The V call is TRBV5-6, the J call TRBJ2-5; D remains ambiguous. The CDR3 totals 13 residues. V lost 2 bases, J lost 1 base, and 6 bases lay in between. CDR1 and CDR2 (germline): SGHDT, YYEEEE. CDR3 sequence (DNA): TGTGCCAGCAGCTTATGGGTCCAAGAGACCCAGTACTTC. Encoded protein: CASSLWVQETQYF.

The genes are TRBV20-1 and TRBJ2-7; D is perhaps TRBD1 (6 bases). With 4 bases removed from V and 2 bases from J, the gap between germline ends came to 12 bases. CDR3 length equals 13 residues. The V gene's germline CDR1 is DFQATT and CDR2 SNEGSKA (reference sequence). CDR3 DNA sequence: TGCAGTGCTATCAGGGGTGGAACCTACGAGCAGTACTTC. It translates to CSAIRGGTYEQYF.

This clonotype was detected ten times or more. The chain is built from TRBV11-2 and TRBJ2-4, with D perhaps TRBD1 (6 bases). There are 12 residues in the CDR3. The V gene lost 8 bases and the J gene lost 9 bases, with 14 bases spanning the gap. Germline V gene data show CDR1 as SGHAT and CDR2 as FQNNGV. The CDR3 bases are TGTGCCAGCCGGGACACTGTGGGCATTCAGTACTTC. Its translation is CASRDTVGIQYF.

The sample holds many counts of this clonotype. One end of the junction fails to match germline, which may point to a read error. The rearrangement joins TRBV7-9 to TRBJ2-1; D tentatively reads TRBD1 or TRBD2 (6 bases each). The CDR3 is 15 amino acids. Germline CDR1 is SEHNR and CDR2 is FQNEAQ (reference sequence). Here the CDR3 reads CASSLEGGLATLVLF. The CDR3 DNA sequence: TGTGCCAGCAGCTTAGAAGGGGGGCTGGCAACCTTGGTGCTCTTC.

This clonotype has at least ten counts. Written as DNA, the CDR3 is TGTGCCAGCAGCTCGGACAGCCCTTACGAGCAGTACTTC. It yields the protein CASSSDSPYEQYF. The chain is built from TRBV7-8 and TRBJ2-7; D may be TRBD1 (6 bases). This CDR3 is built from 13 residues. V was cut by 4 bases and J by 4 bases, with 11 bases left in between. The germline CDR1 and CDR2 sequences are SGHVS and FQNEAQ. The complete variable domain, with remaining parts taken from reference TRBV7-8 and TRBJ2-7, reads GAGVSQSPRYKVAKRGQDVALRCDPISGHVSLFWYQQALGQGPEFLTYFQNEAQLDKSGLPSDRFFAERPEGSVSTLKIQRTQQEDSAVYLCASSSDSPYEQYFGPGTRLTVT.

With regard to this clonotype: A single base separates this from a much larger clone, so it may be a read error. The chain uses TRBV7-9 and TRBJ2-1; the match to TRBD1 covers 7 bases. The CDR3 runs to 15 residues. From germline, CDR1 is SEHNR and CDR2 FQNEAQ (reference sequence). The CDR3 here is CTSNIVGQLVDEQFF. CDR3 in DNA: TGTACCAGCAACATAGTGGGACAGTTGGTCGATGAGCAGTTCTTC.

This clonotype was detected ten times or more. The V and J genes are TRBV5-8 and TRBJ1-1; D uncertain. V was cut by 0 bases and J by 7 bases, with 13 bases left in between. Germline loops: CDR1 SGHTS, CDR2 YDEGEE. CDR3 length: 14 amino acids. CDR3 nucleotide sequence: TGTGCCAGCAGCTTGGACTCGTTGAACCGTGAAGCTTTCTTT. Its translation: CASSLDSLNREAFF.

The chain links TRBV24-1 to TRBJ2-1; 9 bases are a match to TRBD1. Trimming took 5 bases from V and 0 from J; bases not matched to a gene: 7. Germline CDR1 and CDR2: KGHDR and SFDVKD. The CDR3 length is 17 residues. In DNA form, the CDR3 reads TGTGCCACCAGTGTTGGACAGGGGCCCTTCTCCTACAATGAGCAGTTCTTC. It translates to CATSVGQGPFSYNEQFF.

The chain links TRBV12-3 or TRBV12-4 to TRBJ2-7; D not certain. With 1 base removed from V and 4 bases from J, the gap between germline ends came to 14 bases. This CDR3 region has 15 residues. The DNA of the CDR3 is TGTGCCAGCAGTTTAGGGCTGCTACTACTATACGAGCAGTACTTC. The encoded protein is CASSLGLLLLYEQYF.

Ten or more counts support this clonotype. CDR3 coding DNA: TGTGCCAGCAGCTTAGTGACAGACTCCTACGAGCAGTACTTC. It is translated as CASSLVTDSYEQYF. The V and J genes are TRBV7-2 and TRBJ2-7, with D possibly TRBD1 on 5 matching bases. CDR3 length: 14 amino acids. Looked up from germline, CDR1 is SGHTA and CDR2 is FQGNSA. Trimming took off 1 base at V and 0 bases at J, with 7 bases between the two ends.

This clonotype has more than one count but fewer than ten. The chain joins TRBV7-9 to TRBJ2-2; 7 bases align to TRBD1. This CDR3 spans 15 amino acids. Trimming cost V 4 bases and J 3 bases; bases outside gene matches: 5. Per the germline V gene, CDR1 is SEHNR and CDR2 is FQNEAQ (reference sequence). CDR3 amino acids: CASSSRGIDTGELFF. CDR3 bases: TGTGCCAGCAGCTCCAGGGGGATAGACACCGGGGAGCTGTTTTTT.